This note documents a single T cell receptor (beta chain) sequence. The entry originates in a study of PD-L1 blockade in urothelial cancer. Time point noted: pretreatment peripheral blood. Germline values: CDR1 MNHNS, CDR2 SASEGT. The V and J ends lost 7 bases and 5 bases respectively, with 12 bases between them. There are 13 residues in the CDR3. Profiling relied on immunoSEQ multiplex PCR, and the TCRdb table lists in-frame clones only, not all of them. The sample contains about 85,000 clones, more than 75% of which appear only once. This TCR derives from a man aged 55 to 70 with urothelial cancer. The sequences come from PBMCs, collected around atezolizumab (anti-PD-L1) treatment. The V gene is TRBV6-1, the J gene TRBJ1-5, with D possibly TRBD1 on 6 matching bases. CDR3 amino acids: CASNRWGHQPQHF. CDR3 coding DNA: TGTGCCAGCAACCGCTGGGGGCATCAGCCCCAGCATTTT.